The clone carrying this TCR beta chain is a singleton in its sample. Its matching antigen is unknown. This record belongs to a study of cytotoxic CD8 clonotypes in ibrutinib-treated CLL. Study-level results: Different sampling times were used for sustained-remission and progressing patients. Public clonotypes (which were uncommon) either contracted or remained stable on treatment. Higher clonality was seen at ibrutinib response and a return toward baseline at progression.

TCRdb keeps only in-frame clones here, not all; method: immunoSEQ multiplex PCR. The sample holds 160,000 or so clones, under 85% seen once. CDR1 is MGHRA and CDR2 is YSYEKL in the germline V gene. Trimming cost V 1 base and J 4 bases; bases outside gene matches: 6. The CDR3 is 16 amino acids. The sequence was obtained from a human donor with chronic lymphocytic leukemia. This sequence joins TRBV4-1 and TRBJ2-1; 8 bases match TRBD2. The sequences come from PBMCs, collected after 24 months of ibrutinib treatment. This chain's CDR3 is CASSQVLAGQYNEQFF. CDR3 nucleotides: TGCGCCAGCAGCCAAGTTCTAGCGGGTCAATACAATGAGCAGTTCTTC.